Included here is one TCR beta chain sequence, with context. In each case, RNA was isolated and then reverse transcribed into cDNA as the sequencing template. Sequencing was performed with immunoSEQ multiplex PCR; in TCRdb, only in-frame clones are kept and a portion is missing. This sample yields over 150,000 clones, of which roughly 65% are seen a single time; over 1.5% belongs to the top ten. This sample is drawn from a study of CD8+ T cells in alopecia areata. As for the study in general: It was oral tofacitinib, at 5 to 10 mg twice daily, that treated patients received.

V was clipped by 0 bases and J by 5 bases, with 5 bases between them. CDR1 and CDR2 from the germline V gene are LGHNA and YSLEER. The CDR3 sequence is 13 residues long. The TCR originated in a human donor with alopecia areata. The gene calls are TRBV4-3 and TRBJ1-5; no clear D. The sample was CD4+ T cells sorted from blood, taken at week 0. CDR3 sequence: CASSQDRYQPQHF. In DNA form, the CDR3 reads TGCGCCAGCAGCCAAGATCGCTATCAGCCCCAGCATTTT.